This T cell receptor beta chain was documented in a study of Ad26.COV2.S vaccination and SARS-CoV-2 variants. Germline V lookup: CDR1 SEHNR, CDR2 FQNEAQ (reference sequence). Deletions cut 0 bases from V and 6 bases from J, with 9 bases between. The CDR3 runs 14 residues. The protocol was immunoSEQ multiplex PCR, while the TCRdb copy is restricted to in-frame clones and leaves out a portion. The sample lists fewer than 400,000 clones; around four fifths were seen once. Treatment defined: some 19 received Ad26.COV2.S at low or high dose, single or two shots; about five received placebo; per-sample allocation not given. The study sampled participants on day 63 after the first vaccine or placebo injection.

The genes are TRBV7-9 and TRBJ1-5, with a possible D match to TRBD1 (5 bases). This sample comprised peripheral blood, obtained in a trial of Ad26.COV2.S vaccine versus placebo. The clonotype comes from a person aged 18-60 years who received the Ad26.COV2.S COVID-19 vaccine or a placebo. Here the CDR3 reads CASSLAGAVQPQHF. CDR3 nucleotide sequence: TGTGCCAGCAGCTTAGCAGGGGCCGTTCAGCCCCAGCATTTT.